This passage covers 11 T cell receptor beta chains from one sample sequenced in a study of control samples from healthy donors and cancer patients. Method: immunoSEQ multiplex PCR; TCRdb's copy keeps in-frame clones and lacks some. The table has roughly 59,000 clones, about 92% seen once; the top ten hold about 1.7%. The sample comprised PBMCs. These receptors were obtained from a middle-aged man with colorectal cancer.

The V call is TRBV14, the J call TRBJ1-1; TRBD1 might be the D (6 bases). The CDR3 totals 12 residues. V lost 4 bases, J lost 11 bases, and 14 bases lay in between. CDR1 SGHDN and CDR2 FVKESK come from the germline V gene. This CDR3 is CASSPQGFRAFF. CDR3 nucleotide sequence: TGTGCCAGCAGCCCACAGGGCTTTCGGGCTTTCTTT.

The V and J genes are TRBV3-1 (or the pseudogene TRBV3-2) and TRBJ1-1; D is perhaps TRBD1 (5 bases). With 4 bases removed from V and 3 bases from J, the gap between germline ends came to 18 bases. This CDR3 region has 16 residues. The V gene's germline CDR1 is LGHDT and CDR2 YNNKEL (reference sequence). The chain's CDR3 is CASSPSFGGRDTEAFF. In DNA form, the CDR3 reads TGTGCCAGCAGCCCGTCTTTCGGGGGTAGGGACACTGAAGCTTTCTTT.

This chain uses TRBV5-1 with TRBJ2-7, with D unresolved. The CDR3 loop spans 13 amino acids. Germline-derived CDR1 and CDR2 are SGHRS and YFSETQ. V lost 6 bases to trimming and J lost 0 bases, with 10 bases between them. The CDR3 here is CASTQPPSYEQYF. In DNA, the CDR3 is TGCGCCAGCACGCAGCCCCCCTCCTACGAGCAGTACTTC.

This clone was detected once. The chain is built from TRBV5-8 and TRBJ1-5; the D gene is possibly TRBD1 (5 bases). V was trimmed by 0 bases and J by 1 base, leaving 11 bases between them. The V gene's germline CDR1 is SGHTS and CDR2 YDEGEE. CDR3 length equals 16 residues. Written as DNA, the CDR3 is TGTGCCAGCAGCTTGGGGGTGGGGCAGAGCAATCAGCCCCAGCATTTT. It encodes CASSLGVGQSNQPQHF.

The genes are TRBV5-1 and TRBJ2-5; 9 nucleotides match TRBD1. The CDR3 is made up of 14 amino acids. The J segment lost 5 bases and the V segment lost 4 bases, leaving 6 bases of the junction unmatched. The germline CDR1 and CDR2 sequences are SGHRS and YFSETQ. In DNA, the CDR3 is TGCGCCAGCAGCACCGGGGACAGGGTGGAGACCCAGTACTTC. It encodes CASSTGDRVETQYF.

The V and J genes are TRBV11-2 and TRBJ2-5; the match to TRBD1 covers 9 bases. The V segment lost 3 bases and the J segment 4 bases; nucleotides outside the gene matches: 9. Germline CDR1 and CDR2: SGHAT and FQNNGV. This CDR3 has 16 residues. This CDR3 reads CASSFRGQGSRETQYF. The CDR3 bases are TGTGCCAGCAGCTTTCGGGGACAGGGTTCAAGAGAGACCCAGTACTTC.

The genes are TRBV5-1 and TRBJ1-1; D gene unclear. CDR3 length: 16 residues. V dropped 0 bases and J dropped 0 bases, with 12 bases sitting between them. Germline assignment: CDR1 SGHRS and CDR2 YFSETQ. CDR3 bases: TGCGCCAGCAGCTTGGATCTTAGAGTATTGAACACTGAAGCTTTCTTT. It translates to CASSLDLRVLNTEAFF.

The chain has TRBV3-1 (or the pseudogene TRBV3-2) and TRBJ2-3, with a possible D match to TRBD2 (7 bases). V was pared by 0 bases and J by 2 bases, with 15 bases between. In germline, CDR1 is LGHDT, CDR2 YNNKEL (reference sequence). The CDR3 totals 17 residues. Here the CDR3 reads CASSQDSGGVTTDTQYF. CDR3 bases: TGTGCCAGCAGCCAAGATTCGGGGGGCGTGACCACAGATACGCAGTATTTT.

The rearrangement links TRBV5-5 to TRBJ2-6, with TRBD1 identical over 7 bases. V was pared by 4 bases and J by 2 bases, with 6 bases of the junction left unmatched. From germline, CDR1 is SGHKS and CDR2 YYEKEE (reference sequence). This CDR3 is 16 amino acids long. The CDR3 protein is CASSEITGAGANVLTF. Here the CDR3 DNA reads TGTGCCAGCAGCGAAATCACAGGGGCTGGGGCCAACGTCCTGACTTTC.

CDR3 DNA sequence: TGTGCCAGCTCAGCAACAGGGGGCGAGGGCTATGGCTACACCTTC. Encoded protein: CASSATGGEGYGYTF. This chain links TRBV18 with TRBJ1-2, with TRBD1 matching 9 bases. CDR1 and CDR2 from the germline V gene are KGHSH and LQKENI. The CDR3 is 15 amino acids. V lost 5 bases to trimming and J lost 4 bases; unmatched junction nucleotides: 8. The variable domain in full, completed from reference TRBV18 and TRBJ1-2, reads NAGVMQNPRHLVRRRGQEARLRCSPMKGHSHVYWYRQLPEEGLKFMVYLQKENIIDESGMPKERFSAEFPKEGPSILRIQQVVRGDSAAYFCASSATGGEGYGYTFGSGTRLTVV.

DNA for the CDR3: TGTGCCAGCAGCTTAGGGACAGGGCCCTACCCAAATTCACCCCTCCACTTT. Translation gives CASSLGTGPYPNSPLHF. The rearrangement joins TRBV7-9 to TRBJ1-6; 8 bases fit TRBD1. J was trimmed by 7 bases and V by 1 base; bases with no gene match: 9. The CDR3 extends over 17 amino acids. The germline V gene has CDR1 SEHNR and CDR2 FQNEAQ (reference sequence).